In its sample, the clone carrying this TCR beta chain was seen once. The V gene lost 6 bases and the J gene lost 0 bases, with 15 bases spanning the gap. Germline CDR1 reads SGHDT; CDR2 reads YYEEEE. The CDR3 is 15 residues long. The data originate from a study of blood T cell repertoires in COVID-19. About the study: Whether acute or convalescent, the COVID-19 samples came from the United States, Italy and Spain. The analysed material was cDNA or gDNA that came from T cells, B-cell-depleted T cells, or PBMCs.

Under the authors' procedure: Reference gene primers were amplified, and this amplification served to estimate nucleated cell counts. The repertoire was sequenced with immunoSEQ multiplex PCR; TCRdb's copy has only in-frame clones and lacks some. V and J calls and clone size follow that table, whereas D and trimming were derived from the DNA. Of approximately 220,000 clones in the sample, about 80% were seen once. This chain links TRBV5-6 with TRBJ1-2; weak D call: TRBD1 (5 bases). The receptor comes from a woman aged 55-69 years with acute or convalescent COVID-19. The sample consisted of peripheral blood. CDR3 DNA sequence: TGTGCCAGCACCCTAGAAGGGGATGCTAACTATGGCTACACCTTC. Protein: CASTLEGDANYGYTF.